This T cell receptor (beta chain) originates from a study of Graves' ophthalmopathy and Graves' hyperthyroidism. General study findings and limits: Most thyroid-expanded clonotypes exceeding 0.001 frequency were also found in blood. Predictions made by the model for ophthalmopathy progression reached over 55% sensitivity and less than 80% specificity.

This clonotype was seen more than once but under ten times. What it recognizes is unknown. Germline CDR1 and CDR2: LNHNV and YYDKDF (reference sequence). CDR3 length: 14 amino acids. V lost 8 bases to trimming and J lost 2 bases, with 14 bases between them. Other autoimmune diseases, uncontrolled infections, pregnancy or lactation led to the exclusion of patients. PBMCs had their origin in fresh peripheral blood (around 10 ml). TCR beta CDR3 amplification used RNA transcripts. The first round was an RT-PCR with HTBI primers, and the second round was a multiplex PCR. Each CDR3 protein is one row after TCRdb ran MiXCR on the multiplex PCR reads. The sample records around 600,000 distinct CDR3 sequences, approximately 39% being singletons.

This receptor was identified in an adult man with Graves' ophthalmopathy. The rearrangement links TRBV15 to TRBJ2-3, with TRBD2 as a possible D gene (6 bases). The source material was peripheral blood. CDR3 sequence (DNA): TGTGCCACCGCTCTCGGGAGCCCCACAGATACGCAGTATTTT. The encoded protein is CATALGSPTDTQYF.